The 12 T cell receptor beta chains listed next were all sequenced from one sample in a study of cytomegalovirus exposure and HLA in healthy donors. Measured with immunoSEQ multiplex PCR; TCRdb has only the in-frame clones, and not every one. The sample records more than 70,000 clones, less than 95% being singletons. What was sequenced was PBMCs. The receptor source for this set is a woman under 30 in good health and CMV-seronegative.

The gene calls are TRBV4-3 and TRBJ1-4; maybe TRBD1 (6 bases). Germline CDR1 is LGHNA and CDR2 is YSLEER. The V and J ends lost 0 bases and 6 bases respectively, with 11 bases between them. The CDR3 spans 15 residues. The CDR3 region is CASSQDVGADEKLFF. The CDR3 DNA is TGCGCCAGCAGCCAAGATGTGGGGGCAGATGAAAAACTGTTTTTT.

This chain uses TRBV9 with TRBJ2-3; 9 bases are a match to TRBD2. Trimming removed 4 bases from V and 2 bases from J; junction bases left unmatched: 5. CDR3 length: 15 residues. Germline-derived CDR1 and CDR2 are SGDLS and YYNGEE. The DNA of the CDR3 is TGTGCCAGCAGCCTGAGCGGGGGGTACACAGATACGCAGTATTTT. As protein: CASSLSGGYTDTQYF.

In its sample, this clone was seen a few times. The chain is built from TRBV5-1 and TRBJ1-1; weak D call: TRBD1 (6 bases). V shed 0 bases and J shed 2 bases, with 14 bases lying between them. Germline V lookup: CDR1 SGHRS, CDR2 YFSETQ. The CDR3 spans 16 residues. The CDR3 region has the DNA TGCGCCAGCAGCTTGGTGCAGGGGTCGATAAACACTGAAGCTTTCTTT. Protein: CASSLVQGSINTEAFF.

The CDR3 loop reads CASSPSPGNTEAFF. Here the CDR3 DNA reads TGCGCCAGCAGCCCTTCCCCAGGGAACACTGAAGCTTTCTTT. V and J are TRBV5-1 and TRBJ1-1; unclear D gene. Trimming pared 4 bases from V and 1 base from J, leaving 11 bases between. Germline V gene sequence: CDR1 SGHRS, CDR2 YFSETQ. The CDR3 totals 14 residues.

The rearrangement joins TRBV28 to TRBJ2-7; TRBD1 matches 7 bases. The J segment lost 2 bases and the V segment lost 3 bases, leaving 7 bases of the junction unmatched. CDR1 is MDHEN, CDR2 SYDVKM, per germline. This CDR3 comprises 15 residues. As DNA, the CDR3 is TGTGCCAGCAGTTTCCCGGGACAGATCCCCTACGAGCAGTACTTC. Its translation: CASSFPGQIPYEQYF.

The V and J genes are TRBV7-2 and TRBJ1-1; perhaps TRBD1 as D (5 bases). Germline V gene lookup returns CDR1 SGHTA and CDR2 FQGNSA. CDR3 length: 14 residues. V lost 11 bases, J lost 4 bases, and 20 bases lay in between. The CDR3 protein is CALRGGALGTEAFF. DNA of the CDR3: TGTGCCCTGAGAGGCGGGGCGCTGGGCACTGAAGCTTTCTTT.

J is TRBJ1-1 and V is TRBV27, with D unresolved. The CDR3 runs 14 residues. In germline, CDR1 is MNHEY, CDR2 SMNVEV (reference sequence). V shed 5 bases and J shed 0 bases, with 10 bases lying between them. The CDR3 spells CASSPHTLNTEAFF. The CDR3 DNA reads as TGTGCCAGCAGTCCTCACACCTTGAACACTGAAGCTTTCTTT.

V and J are TRBV5-1 and TRBJ1-1; possible D gene TRBD1, 6 bases. This CDR3 is 15 amino acids long. Germline-derived CDR1 and CDR2 are SGHRS and YFSETQ. V was trimmed by 4 bases and J by 3 bases, leaving 16 bases between them. CDR3 sequence reads: CASSPGHRIDTEAFF. CDR3 nucleotide sequence: TGCGCCAGCAGCCCGGGACACCGAATAGACACTGAAGCTTTCTTT.

The chain carries TRBV7-3 and TRBJ2-2; 9 bases map to TRBD2. This CDR3 is 18 amino acids long. V dropped 5 bases and J dropped 3; count of bases not matched to a gene: 13. Per the germline V gene, CDR1 is SGHTA and CDR2 is FQGTGA. DNA of the CDR3: TGTGCCAGCAGCCCCGATTTTGCGGGAGGGCTGGACACCGGGGAGCTGTTTTTT. Translated: CASSPDFAGGLDTGELFF.

This sequence joins TRBV10-3 and TRBJ2-2; 12 bases agree with TRBD2. Losses at the gene ends were 6 bases for V and 1 base for J; bases not matched to a gene: 3. The CDR3 contains 16 residues. Germline CDR1 reads ENHRY; CDR2 reads SYGVKD. The CDR3 bases are TGTGCCATCAGCCGGACTAGCGGGGAGAACACCGGGGAGCTGTTTTTT. This sequence encodes CAISRTSGENTGELFF.

This chain's CDR3 is CASSLVAGVGDTQYF. In DNA, the CDR3 is TGTGCCAGCAGCTTAGTGGCGGGAGTGGGAGATACGCAGTATTTT. This rearrangement joins TRBV11-2 to TRBJ2-3, with TRBD2 identical over 7 bases. Trimming at V came to 1 base and at J to 5 bases, leaving 6 bases not matched to a gene. The CDR3 has 15 residues. Germline V CDR1 and CDR2: SGHAT, FQNNGV.

The CDR3 DNA follows: TGTGCCAGCATAGGGAGGGGGGGTAACTATGGCTACACCTTC. Translated: CASIGRGGNYGYTF. V is TRBV6-1 and J is TRBJ1-2; D might be TRBD1 (6 bases). V lost 7 bases to trimming and J lost 1 base, with 13 bases between them. The V gene's germline CDR1 is MNHNS and CDR2 SASEGT. This CDR3 contains 14 residues.